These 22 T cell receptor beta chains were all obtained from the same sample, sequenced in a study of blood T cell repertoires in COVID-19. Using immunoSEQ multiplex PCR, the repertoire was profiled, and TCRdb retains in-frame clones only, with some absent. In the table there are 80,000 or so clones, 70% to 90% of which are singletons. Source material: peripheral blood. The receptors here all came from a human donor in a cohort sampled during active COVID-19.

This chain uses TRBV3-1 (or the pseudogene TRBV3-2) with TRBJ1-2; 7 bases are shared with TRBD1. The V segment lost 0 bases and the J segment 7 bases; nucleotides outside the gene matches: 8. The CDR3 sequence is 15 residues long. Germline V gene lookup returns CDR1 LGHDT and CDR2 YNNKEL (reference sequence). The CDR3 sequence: CASSQDPQGVGGYTF. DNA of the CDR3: TGTGCCAGCAGCCAAGATCCCCAGGGGGTAGGTGGCTACACCTTC.

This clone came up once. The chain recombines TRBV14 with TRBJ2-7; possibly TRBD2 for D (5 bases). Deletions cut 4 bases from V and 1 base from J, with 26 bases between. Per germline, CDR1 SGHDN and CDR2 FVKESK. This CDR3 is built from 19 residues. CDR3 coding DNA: TGTGCCAGCAGCCTGGGTACCGGTTGGGAGATCCCGTTATCCTACGAGCAGTACTTC. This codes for CASSLGTGWEIPLSYEQYF.

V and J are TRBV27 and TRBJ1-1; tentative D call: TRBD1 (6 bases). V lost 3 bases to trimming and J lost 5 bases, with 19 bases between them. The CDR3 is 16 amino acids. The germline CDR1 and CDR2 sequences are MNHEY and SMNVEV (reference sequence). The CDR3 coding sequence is TGTGCCAGCAGTTTTCTCCCCGGGGGGCCGGGGACTGAAGCTTTCTTT. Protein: CASSFLPGGPGTEAFF.

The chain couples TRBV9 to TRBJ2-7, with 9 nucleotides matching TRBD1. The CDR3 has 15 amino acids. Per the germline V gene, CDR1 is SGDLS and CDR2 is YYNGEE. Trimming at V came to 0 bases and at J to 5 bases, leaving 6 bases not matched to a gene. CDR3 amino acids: CASSVGVGQGHEQYF. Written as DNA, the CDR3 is TGTGCCAGCAGCGTAGGTGTGGGACAGGGCCACGAGCAGTACTTC. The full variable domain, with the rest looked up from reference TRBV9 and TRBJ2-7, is DSGVTQTPKHLITATGQRVTLRCSPRSGDLSVYWYQQSLDQGLQFLIQYYNGEERAKGNILERFSAQQFPDLHSELNLSSLELGDSALYFCASSVGVGQGHEQYFGPGTRLTVT.

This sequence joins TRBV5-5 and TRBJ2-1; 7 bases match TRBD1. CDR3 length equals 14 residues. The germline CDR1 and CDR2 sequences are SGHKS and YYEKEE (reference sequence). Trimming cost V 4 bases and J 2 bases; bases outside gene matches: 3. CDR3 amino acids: CASSRTGTYNEQFF. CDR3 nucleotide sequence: TGTGCCAGCAGCAGGACAGGTACCTACAATGAGCAGTTCTTC.

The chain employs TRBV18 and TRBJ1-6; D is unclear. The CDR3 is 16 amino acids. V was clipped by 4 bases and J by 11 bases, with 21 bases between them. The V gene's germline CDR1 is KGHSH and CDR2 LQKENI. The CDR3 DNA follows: TGTGCCAGCTCACGTGTAAGCCTCCCGGAGAATCCACCCCTCCACTTT. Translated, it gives CASSRVSLPENPPLHF.

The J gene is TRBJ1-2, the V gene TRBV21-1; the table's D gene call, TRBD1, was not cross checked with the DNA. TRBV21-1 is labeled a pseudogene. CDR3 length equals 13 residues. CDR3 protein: CASSPGQGKGYTF. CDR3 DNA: TGTGCCAGCAGCCCCGGACAGGGCAAGGGCTACACCTTC.

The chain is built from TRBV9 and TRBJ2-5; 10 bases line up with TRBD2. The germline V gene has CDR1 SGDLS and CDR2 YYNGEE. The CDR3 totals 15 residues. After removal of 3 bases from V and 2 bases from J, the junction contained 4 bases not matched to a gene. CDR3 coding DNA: TGTGCCAGCAGCGCCGGACTAGCGGCACAAGAGACCCAGTACTTC. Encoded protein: CASSAGLAAQETQYF.

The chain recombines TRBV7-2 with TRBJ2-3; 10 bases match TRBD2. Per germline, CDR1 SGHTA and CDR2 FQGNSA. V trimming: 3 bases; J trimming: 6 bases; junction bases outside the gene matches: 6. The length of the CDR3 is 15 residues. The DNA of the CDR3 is TGTGCCAGCAGCTTTTTAGCGGGGGGCCAGGATACGCAGTATTTT. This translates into CASSFLAGGQDTQYF.

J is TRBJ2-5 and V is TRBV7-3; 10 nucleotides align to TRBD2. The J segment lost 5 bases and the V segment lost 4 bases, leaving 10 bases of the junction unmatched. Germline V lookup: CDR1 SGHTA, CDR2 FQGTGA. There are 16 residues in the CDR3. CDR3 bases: TGTGCCAGCAGCTCAGGAGTAGCGGGGGGCCGGGAGACCCAGTACTTC. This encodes CASSSGVAGGRETQYF. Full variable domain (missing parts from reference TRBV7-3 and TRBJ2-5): GAGVSQTPSNKVTEKGKYVELRCDPISGHTALYWYRQSLGQGPEFLIYFQGTGAADDSGLPNDRFFAVRPEGSVSTLKIQRTERGDSAVYLCASSSGVAGGRETQYFGPGTRLLVL.

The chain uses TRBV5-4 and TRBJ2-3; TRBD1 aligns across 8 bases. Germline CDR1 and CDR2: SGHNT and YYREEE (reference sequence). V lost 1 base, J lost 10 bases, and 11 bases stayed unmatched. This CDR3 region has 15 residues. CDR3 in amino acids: CASSLPGQVAIPQYF. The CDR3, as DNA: TGTGCCAGCAGCTTGCCGGGACAGGTAGCGATACCGCAGTATTTT.

In nucleotides, the CDR3 is TGTGCCATCAGTGAGTCAGGAGGGCAAGATACGCAGTATTTT. Translated, it gives CAISESGGQDTQYF. The chain employs TRBV10-3 and TRBJ2-3, with a weak D call TRBD2 (6 bases). V was trimmed by 0 bases and J by 5 bases, leaving 9 bases between them. Germline CDR1 reads ENHRY; CDR2 reads SYGVKD. The CDR3 has 14 residues.

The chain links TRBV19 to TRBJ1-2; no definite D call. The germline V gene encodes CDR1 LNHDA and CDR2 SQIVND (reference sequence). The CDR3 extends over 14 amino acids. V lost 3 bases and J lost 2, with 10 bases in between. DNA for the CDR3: TGTGCCAGTAGTATGGCTGATTTAAACTATGGCTACACCTTC. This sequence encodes CASSMADLNYGYTF.

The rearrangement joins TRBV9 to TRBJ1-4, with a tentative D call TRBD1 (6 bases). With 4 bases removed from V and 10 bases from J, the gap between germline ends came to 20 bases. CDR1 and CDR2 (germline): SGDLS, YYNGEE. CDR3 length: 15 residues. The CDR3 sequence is CASSPDGGAGGKLFF. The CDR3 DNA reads TGTGCCAGCAGCCCAGATGGGGGGGCCGGGGGAAAACTGTTTTTT.

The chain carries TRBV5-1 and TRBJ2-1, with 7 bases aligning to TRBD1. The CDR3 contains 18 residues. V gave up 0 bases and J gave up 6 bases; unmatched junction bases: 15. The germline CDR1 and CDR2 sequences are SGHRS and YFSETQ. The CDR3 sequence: CASSLEGESKRTGNEQFF. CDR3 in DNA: TGCGCCAGCAGCTTGGAGGGGGAGAGTAAGCGGACAGGCAATGAGCAGTTCTTC.

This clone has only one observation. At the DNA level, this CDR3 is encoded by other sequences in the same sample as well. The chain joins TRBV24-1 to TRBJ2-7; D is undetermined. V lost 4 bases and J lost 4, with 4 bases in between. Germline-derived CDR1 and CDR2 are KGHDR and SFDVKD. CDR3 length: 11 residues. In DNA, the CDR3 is TGTGCCACCAGTGACAGGTACGAGCAGTACTTC. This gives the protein CATSDRYEQYF.

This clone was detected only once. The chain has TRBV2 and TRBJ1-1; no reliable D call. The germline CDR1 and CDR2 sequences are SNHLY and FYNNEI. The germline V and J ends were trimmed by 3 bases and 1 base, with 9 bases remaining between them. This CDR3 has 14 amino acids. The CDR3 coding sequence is TGTGCCAGCAGTGAGCAACGGGGGAACACTGAAGCTTTCTTT. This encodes CASSEQRGNTEAFF.

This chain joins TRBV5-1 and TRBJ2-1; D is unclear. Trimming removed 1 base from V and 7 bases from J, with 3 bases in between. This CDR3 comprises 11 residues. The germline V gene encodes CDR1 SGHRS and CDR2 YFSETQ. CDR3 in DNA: TGCGCCAGCAGCTTGTCGAATGAGCAGTTCTTC. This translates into CASSLSNEQFF.

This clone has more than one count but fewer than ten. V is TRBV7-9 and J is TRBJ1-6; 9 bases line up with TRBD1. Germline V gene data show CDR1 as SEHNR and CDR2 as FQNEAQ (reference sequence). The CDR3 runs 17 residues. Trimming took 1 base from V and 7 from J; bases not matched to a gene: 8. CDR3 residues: CASSLGPGQGENSPLHF. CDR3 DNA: TGTGCCAGCAGCTTAGGACCGGGACAGGGAGAGAATTCACCCCTCCACTTT.

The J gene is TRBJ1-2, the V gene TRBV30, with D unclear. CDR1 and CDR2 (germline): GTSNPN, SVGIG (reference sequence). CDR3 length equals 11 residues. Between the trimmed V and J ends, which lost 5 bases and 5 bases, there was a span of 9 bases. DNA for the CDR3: TGTGCCTGGGGGTCCTCGTATGGCTACACCTTC. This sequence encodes CAWGSSYGYTF.

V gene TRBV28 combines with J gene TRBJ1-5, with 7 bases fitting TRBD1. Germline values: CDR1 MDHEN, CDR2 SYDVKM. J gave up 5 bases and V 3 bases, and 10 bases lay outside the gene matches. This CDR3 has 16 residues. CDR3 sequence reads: CASSFAGQAIDQPQHF. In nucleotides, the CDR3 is TGTGCCAGCAGTTTTGCAGGACAGGCGATAGATCAGCCCCAGCATTTT.

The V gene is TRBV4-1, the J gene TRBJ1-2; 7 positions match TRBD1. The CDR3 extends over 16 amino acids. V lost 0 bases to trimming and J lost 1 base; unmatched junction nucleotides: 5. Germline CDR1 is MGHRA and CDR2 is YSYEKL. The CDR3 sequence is CASSQDGGQFNYGYTF. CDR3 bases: TGCGCCAGCAGCCAAGATGGGGGACAGTTTAACTATGGCTACACCTTC.